What follows are 22 T cell receptor beta chains derived from one specimen sequenced in a study of graft-versus-host responses after intestinal transplantation (dated by TCRdb to the early 2020s). These receptors' targets are unknown. Libraries were made using the immunoSEQ multiplex PCR assay. Held by TCRdb, this immuneACCESS table contains in-frame sequences only and omits some clones. Under half of the omission traces to an unresolved V gene where checked; the cause of the rest is unknown. For this sample there are tens of thousands of clones; approximately 80% appear just once. Roughly 0.4% of the sample is in the top ten clones. Per the publication, the time point label means: cells obtained before transplantation from donor or recipient. Sequences were derived from unstimulated CD4+ T cells sorted from spleen or lymph node cells, sampled before transplant. The receptors were sampled from a human donor who was the organ donor for an intestinal transplant.

The gene calls are TRBV14 and TRBJ2-5; D may be TRBD2 (5 bases). Germline loops: CDR1 SGHDN, CDR2 FVKESK. With 0 bases removed from V and 2 bases from J, the gap between germline ends came to 10 bases. CDR3 length: 15 amino acids. This chain's CDR3 is CASSQDGRDQETQYF. The CDR3 DNA sequence: TGTGCCAGCAGCCAAGATGGCCGGGATCAAGAGACCCAGTACTTC.

The rearrangement joins TRBV19 to TRBJ2-2, with D tentatively TRBD1 (6 bases). V was pared by 7 bases and J by 5 bases, with 17 bases between. CDR3 length: 15 amino acids. The germline CDR1 and CDR2 sequences are LNHDA and SQIVND (reference sequence). The DNA for the CDR3 is TGTGCCAGTAAGGCAGGGGAAGGAAATACCGGGGAGCTGTTTTTT. This encodes CASKAGEGNTGELFF.

This clone was seen a handful of times. The rearrangement joins TRBV30 to TRBJ2-4; weak D call: TRBD2 (7 bases). Germline V gene sequence: CDR1 GTSNPN, CDR2 SVGIG (reference sequence). With 2 bases removed from V and 7 bases from J, the gap between germline ends came to 15 bases. The CDR3 has 14 amino acids. CDR3: CAWSSGGGGNIQYF. The DNA of the CDR3 is TGTGCCTGGAGTAGTGGGGGAGGGGGGAACATTCAGTACTTC.

The chain joins TRBV6-1 to TRBJ2-2, with 12 bases matching TRBD1. CDR3 length: 19 residues. V was pared by 2 bases and J by 2 bases, with 9 bases of the junction left unmatched. Germline CDR1 is MNHNS and CDR2 is SASEGT. CDR3 sequence reads: CASSEMLGTGGLNTGELFF. The CDR3 bases are TGTGCCAGCAGTGAAATGTTAGGGACAGGGGGCCTTAACACCGGGGAGCTGTTTTTT.

This clone was seen once. This rearrangement joins TRBV5-6 to TRBJ1-2; 11 bases match TRBD1. CDR1 SGHDT and CDR2 YYEEEE come from the germline V gene. This CDR3 is 15 amino acids long. J gave up 2 bases and V 4 bases, and 4 bases lay outside the gene matches. The CDR3, as DNA: TGTGCCAGCAGCCCGGACAGGGGGCAGAACTATGGCTACACCTTC. Translation: CASSPDRGQNYGYTF. The whole variable domain, remainder taken from reference TRBV5-6 and TRBJ1-2, is DAGVTQSPTHLIKTRGQQVTLRCSPKSGHDTVSWYQQALGQGPQFIFQYYEEEERQRGNFPDRFSGHQFPNYSSELNVNALLLGDSALYLCASSPDRGQNYGYTFGSGTRLTVV.

This clone came up once. The chain uses TRBV6-1 and TRBJ2-7; 7 nucleotides match TRBD1. Germline lookup yields CDR1 MNHNS and CDR2 SASEGT. The CDR3 has 14 residues. Trimming at V came to 4 bases and at J to 4 bases, leaving 7 bases not matched to a gene. The CDR3 is CASSGRTGPYEQYV. CDR3 DNA sequence: TGTGCCAGCAGTGGCCGGACAGGCCCTTACGAGCAGTACGTC.

The rearrangement uses TRBV5-6 and TRBJ1-5, with a possible D match to TRBD1 (6 bases). The V and J ends lost 4 bases and 0 bases respectively, with 11 bases between them. Germline CDR1 SGHDT, CDR2 YYEEEE. This CDR3 region has 15 residues. The CDR3 nucleotides read TGTGCCAGCAGCACCGGGACAACTAGCAATCAGCCCCAGCATTTT. Its protein is CASSTGTTSNQPQHF. Drawing the rest from reference TRBV5-6 and TRBJ1-5, the complete variable domain is DAGVTQSPTHLIKTRGQQVTLRCSPKSGHDTVSWYQQALGQGPQFIFQYYEEEERQRGNFPDRFSGHQFPNYSSELNVNALLLGDSALYLCASSTGTTSNQPQHFGDGTRLSIL.

This clone has only one observation. The V and J genes are TRBV28 and TRBJ2-1, with TRBD2 identical over 15 bases. The CDR3 has 18 amino acids. Germline trimming cut 4 bases from V and 5 bases from J; bases unmatched to any gene: 9. CDR1 and CDR2 from the germline V gene are MDHEN and SYDVKM. CDR3 sequence (DNA): TGTGCCAGCAGTTCGGGACTAGCGGGGGGTTCCCAAAACAATGAGCAGTTCTTC. This encodes CASSSGLAGGSQNNEQFF.

This clone was seen a few times. The chain uses TRBV14 and TRBJ1-3; D gene uncertain. Germline V gene data show CDR1 as SGHDN and CDR2 as FVKESK. V lost 6 bases to trimming and J lost 1 base, with 4 bases between them. This CDR3 region has 12 residues. CDR3 region: CASSPSGNTIYF. The CDR3 region has the DNA TGTGCCAGCAGTCCTTCTGGAAACACCATATATTTT.

The chain carries TRBV7-9 and TRBJ1-3, with D possibly being TRBD1 (5 bases). Trimming left V 1 base short and J 0 bases short, with 13 bases between. This CDR3 comprises 17 residues. Germline V CDR1 and CDR2: SEHNR, FQNEAQ (reference sequence). CDR3 sequence reads: CASSLVRGTISGNTIYF. In nucleotides, the CDR3 is TGTGCCAGCAGCTTAGTTCGGGGGACCATCTCTGGAAACACCATATATTTT. The variable domain in full, completed from reference TRBV7-9 and TRBJ1-3, reads DTGVSQNPRHKITKRGQNVTFRCDPISEHNRLYWYRQTLGQGPEFLTYFQNEAQLEKSRLLSDRFSAERPKGSFSTLEIQRTEQGDSAMYLCASSLVRGTISGNTIYFGEGSWLTVV.

V and J are TRBV2 and TRBJ2-5; TRBD1 is a possible D gene (6 bases). Trimming pared 3 bases from V and 1 base from J, leaving 12 bases between. The CDR3 is made up of 15 amino acids. Germline CDR1 is SNHLY and CDR2 is FYNNEI. CDR3 DNA: TGTGCCAGCAGTGACGTCAGGGGATCCCAAGAGACCCAGTACTTC. Translating it yields CASSDVRGSQETQYF.

The chain joins TRBV12-1 to TRBJ2-7; the D call in the table, TRBD1, was not verified against the DNA. TRBV12-1 is deemed a pseudogene. The CDR3 length is 15 residues. CDR3 bases: TGTGCCAGCAGCTGGCCGGGACAAAGTTCTTCCGAGCAGTACGTC. The encoded protein is CASSWPGQSSSEQYV.

V usage is TRBV27 and J usage is TRBJ2-1, with a weak D call TRBD2 (5 bases). Germline V lookup: CDR1 MNHEY, CDR2 SMNVEV (reference sequence). This CDR3 is built from 15 residues. V was clipped by 8 bases and J by 1 base, with 15 bases between them. The CDR3 region is CASSPDYLSYNEQFF. In DNA, the CDR3 is TGTGCCAGCTCCCCTGACTATCTTTCCTACAATGAGCAGTTCTTC.

The chain recombines TRBV15 with TRBJ2-5; weak D call: TRBD2 (5 bases). CDR3 length: 13 residues. V was trimmed by 6 bases and J by 5 bases, leaving 13 bases between them. The germline V gene has CDR1 LNHNV and CDR2 YYDKDF (reference sequence). CDR3 sequence: CATSHRGSETQYF. CDR3 nucleotides: TGTGCCACCAGTCATCGGGGATCCGAGACCCAGTACTTC.

This clone was found once. This chain links TRBV11-3 with TRBJ2-2, with 7 bases fitting TRBD2. This CDR3 spans 14 amino acids. From germline, CDR1 is SGHNT and CDR2 YENEEA. With 1 base clipped from V and 7 bases from J, the junction kept 3 bases outside the gene matches. CDR3 sequence: CASSLVGGSGELFF. As DNA, the CDR3 is TGTGCCAGCAGCTTAGTCGGCGGGAGCGGGGAGCTGTTTTTT.

V and J are TRBV10-3 and TRBJ1-5; D is uncertain. Germline V lookup: CDR1 ENHRY, CDR2 SYGVKD. V was cut by 8 bases and J by 3 bases, with 8 bases left in between. The length of the CDR3 is 12 residues. The CDR3 is CAISPDNQPQHF. The CDR3 DNA reads as TGTGCCATCTCGCCAGACAATCAGCCCCAGCATTTT.

The sample holds one count of this clone. The chain uses TRBV2 and TRBJ2-1; 12 nucleotides agree with TRBD2. Germline CDR1 is SNHLY and CDR2 is FYNNEI. The J segment lost 1 base and the V segment lost 5 bases, leaving 6 bases of the junction unmatched. CDR3 size: 17 residues. The CDR3 DNA reads as TGTGCCAGCAGTCCACTAGCGGGGGGCGGGTCCTACAATGAGCAGTTCTTC. Its translation is CASSPLAGGGSYNEQFF.

This sequence joins TRBV10-2 and TRBJ1-3; 7 bases are shared with TRBD1. The germline gives CDR1 WSHSY, CDR2 SAAADI. V lost 7 bases, J lost 0 bases, and 6 bases stayed unmatched. This CDR3 is 15 amino acids long. CDR3 nucleotide sequence: TGCGCCAGCACGGGGACAGCCTCCTCTGGAAACACCATATATTTT. Protein sequence: CASTGTASSGNTIYF.

This clone was counted a single time. Other DNA sequences in this specimen translate into the identical CDR3. The rearrangement links TRBV19 to TRBJ1-6, with 9 bases lining up with TRBD1. Germline V gives CDR1 LNHDA, CDR2 SQIVND (reference sequence). Losses at the gene ends were 7 bases for V and 9 bases for J; bases not matched to a gene: 7. The CDR3 is 14 amino acids. DNA for the CDR3: TGTGCCAGTACTACCGGGACAGGGAGTTCACCCCTCCACTTT. Translated: CASTTGTGSSPLHF.

The chain links TRBV18 to TRBJ2-2, with a tentative D call TRBD2 (5 bases). Per germline, CDR1 KGHSH and CDR2 LQKENI. V dropped 3 bases and J dropped 5 bases, with 7 bases sitting between them. The CDR3 contains 13 residues. The CDR3 sequence: CASSPRGTGELFF. The CDR3 region has the DNA TGTGCCAGCTCACCCCGGGGAACCGGGGAGCTGTTTTTT.

The V and J genes are TRBV2 and TRBJ2-5, with 11 bases lining up with TRBD1. The junction had 5 bases not matched to a gene; V was cut back by 6 bases and J by 2 bases. There are 15 residues in the CDR3. Germline loops: CDR1 SNHLY, CDR2 FYNNEI. CDR3 DNA: TGTGCCAGCAGCGGGGACAGGGGGTTTCAAGAGACCCAGTACTTC. This gives the protein CASSGDRGFQETQYF.

The chain carries TRBV2 and TRBJ1-4; the match to TRBD1 covers 9 bases. The ends lost 4 bases at V and 4 bases at J; junction bases unmatched: 4. The CDR3 has 15 residues. Per germline, CDR1 SNHLY and CDR2 FYNNEI. CDR3 DNA sequence: TGTGCCAGCAGTGCACAGGGGGCTCTTAATGAAAAACTGTTTTTT. It specifies CASSAQGALNEKLFF.